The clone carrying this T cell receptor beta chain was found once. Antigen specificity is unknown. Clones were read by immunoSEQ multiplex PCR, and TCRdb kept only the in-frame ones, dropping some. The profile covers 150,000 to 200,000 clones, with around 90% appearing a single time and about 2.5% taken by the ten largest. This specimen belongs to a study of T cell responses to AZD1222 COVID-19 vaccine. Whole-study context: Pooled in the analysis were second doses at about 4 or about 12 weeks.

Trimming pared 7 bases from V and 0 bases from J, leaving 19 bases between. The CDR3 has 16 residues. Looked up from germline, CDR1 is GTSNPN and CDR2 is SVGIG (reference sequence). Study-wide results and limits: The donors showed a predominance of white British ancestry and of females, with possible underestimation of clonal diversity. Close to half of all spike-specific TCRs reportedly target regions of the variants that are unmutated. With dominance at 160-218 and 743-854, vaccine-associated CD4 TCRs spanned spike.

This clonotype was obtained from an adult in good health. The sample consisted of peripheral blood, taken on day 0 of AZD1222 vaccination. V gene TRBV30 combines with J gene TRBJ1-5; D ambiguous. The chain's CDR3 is CAFLRNGRNSNQPQHF. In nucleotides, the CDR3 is TGTGCCTTCCTTAGGAACGGACGGAATAGCAATCAGCCCCAGCATTTT.